This T cell receptor beta chain was identified in a study of human versus mouse CDR3 diversity and MHC coevolution. Germline V CDR1 and CDR2: SGHVS, FNYEAQ. J gave up 8 bases and V 4 bases, and 5 bases lay outside the gene matches. This CDR3 is built from 13 residues. Whole-study results and caveats: Most of the three human donors had the lowest clonal inequality.

Clones were sequenced by immunoSEQ multiplex PCR, and TCRdb holds only the in-frame ones, with some missing. This table has about 77,000 clones, 80% to 95% appearing once. Points on this clone: The antigen is not known.

The receptor was derived from a person aged 25 to 75 in good health. Sequenced sample: naive CD4+ T cells from blood. Indicated subset: CD45RO-negative CD62L-positive naive CD4 T cells. The chain is built from TRBV7-6 and TRBJ2-1; TRBD2 agrees at 7 bases. CDR3 region: CASSSDRGDEQFF. CDR3 nucleotide sequence: TGTGCCAGCAGCTCGGACCGGGGGGATGAGCAGTTCTTC.